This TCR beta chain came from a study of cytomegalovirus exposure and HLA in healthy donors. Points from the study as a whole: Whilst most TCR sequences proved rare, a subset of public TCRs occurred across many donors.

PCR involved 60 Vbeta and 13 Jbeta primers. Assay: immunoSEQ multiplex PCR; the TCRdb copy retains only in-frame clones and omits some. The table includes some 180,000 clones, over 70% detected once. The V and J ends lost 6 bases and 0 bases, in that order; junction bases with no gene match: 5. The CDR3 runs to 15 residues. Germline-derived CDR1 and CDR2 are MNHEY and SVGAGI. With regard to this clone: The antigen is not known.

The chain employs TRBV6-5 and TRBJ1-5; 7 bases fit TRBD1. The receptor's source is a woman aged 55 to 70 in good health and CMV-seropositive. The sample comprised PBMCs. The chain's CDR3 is CASSFTGDSNQPQHF. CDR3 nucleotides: TGTGCCAGCAGCTTTACAGGGGATAGCAATCAGCCCCAGCATTTT.